This paragraph covers one T cell receptor (beta chain) sequence. The antigen remains undetermined. At one end the junction does not follow the germline gene, possibly because of a read error. Per germline, CDR1 SGHVS and CDR2 FQNEAQ. The CDR3 has 14 residues. The data are from a study of identifying expanded T cells in peripheral blood. Broader study findings: Across healthy donors, higher total template counts meant significantly greater roughly two-week count variance.

TCRdb keeps only in-frame clones here, not all; method: immunoSEQ multiplex PCR. The sample records about 80,000 clones, around 84% being singletons. The source material was blood. This chain links TRBV7-8 with TRBJ2-1, with 13 nucleotides matching TRBD2. The clonotype originates from a person aged 18 to 75 in good health. CDR3 nucleotide sequence: TGTGCCAGCAGTCCACAGGGGACTAGCGGGAAATCAATCTTC. Residues: CASSPQGTSGKSIF.